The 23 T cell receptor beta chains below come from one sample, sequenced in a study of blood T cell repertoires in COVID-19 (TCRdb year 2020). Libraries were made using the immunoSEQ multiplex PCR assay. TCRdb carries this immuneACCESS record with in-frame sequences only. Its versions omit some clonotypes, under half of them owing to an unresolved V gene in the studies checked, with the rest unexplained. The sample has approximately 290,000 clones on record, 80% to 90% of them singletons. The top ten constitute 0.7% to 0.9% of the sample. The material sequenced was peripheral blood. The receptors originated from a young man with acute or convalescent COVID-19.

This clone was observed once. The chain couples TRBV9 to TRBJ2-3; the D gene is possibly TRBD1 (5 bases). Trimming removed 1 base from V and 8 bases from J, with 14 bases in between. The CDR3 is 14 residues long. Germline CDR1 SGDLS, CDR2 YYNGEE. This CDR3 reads CASSVFPGMSTQYF. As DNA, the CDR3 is TGTGCCAGCAGCGTATTTCCAGGGATGAGTACGCAGTATTTT.

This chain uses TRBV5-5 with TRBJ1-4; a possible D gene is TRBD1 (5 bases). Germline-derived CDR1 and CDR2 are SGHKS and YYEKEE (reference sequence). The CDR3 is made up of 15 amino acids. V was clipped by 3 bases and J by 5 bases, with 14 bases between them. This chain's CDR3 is CASSSGTGSNEKLFF. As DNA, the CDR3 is TGTGCCAGCAGCTCGGGCACAGGCTCGAATGAAAAACTGTTTTTT.

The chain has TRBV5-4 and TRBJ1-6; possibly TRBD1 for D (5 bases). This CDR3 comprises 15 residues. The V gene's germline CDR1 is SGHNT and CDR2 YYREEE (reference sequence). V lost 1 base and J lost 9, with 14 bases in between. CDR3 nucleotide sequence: TGTGCCAGCAGCTTGCTCGGGCTAAGGGGTTCACCCCTCCACTTT. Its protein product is CASSLLGLRGSPLHF.

CDR3 DNA sequence: TGTGCCAGCAGCGAGAGTCCAGGGTATGGTGGGATTCAGTACTTC. Translated, it gives CASSESPGYGGIQYF. This chain joins TRBV5-6 and TRBJ2-4, with D tentatively TRBD1 (5 bases). The V and J ends lost 4 bases and 10 bases respectively, with 21 bases between them. The germline CDR1 and CDR2 sequences are SGHDT and YYEEEE. The CDR3 runs to 15 residues.

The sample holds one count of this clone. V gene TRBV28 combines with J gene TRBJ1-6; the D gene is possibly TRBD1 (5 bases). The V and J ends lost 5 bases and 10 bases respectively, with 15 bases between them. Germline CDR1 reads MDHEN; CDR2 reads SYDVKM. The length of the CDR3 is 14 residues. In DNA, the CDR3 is TGTGCCAGCAGTCCCTCGACAGACCGGTCACCCCTCCACTTT. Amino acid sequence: CASSPSTDRSPLHF. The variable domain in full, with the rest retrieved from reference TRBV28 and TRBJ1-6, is DVKVTQSSRYLVKRTGEKVFLECVQDMDHENMFWYRQDPGLGLRLIYFSYDVKMKEKGDIPEGYSVSREKKERFSLILESASTNQTSMYLCASSPSTDRSPLHFGNGTRLTVT.

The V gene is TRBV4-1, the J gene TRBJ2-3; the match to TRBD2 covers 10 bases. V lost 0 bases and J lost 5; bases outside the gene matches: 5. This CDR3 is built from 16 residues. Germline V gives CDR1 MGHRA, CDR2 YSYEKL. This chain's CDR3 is CASSQDPSSGGDTQYF. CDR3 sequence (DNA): TGCGCCAGCAGCCAAGATCCGTCTAGCGGGGGAGATACGCAGTATTTT.

Here the CDR3 reads CASSYSGGAHGALHF. The CDR3 DNA reads TGTGCCAGCAGTTACTCGGGGGGGGCCCACGGGGCCCTCCACTTT. The chain joins TRBV6-5 to TRBJ1-6; a weak D match, TRBD1 (6 bases). V lost 0 bases, J lost 14 bases, and 17 bases lay in between. The CDR3 sequence is 15 residues long. The V gene's germline CDR1 is MNHEY and CDR2 SVGAGI.

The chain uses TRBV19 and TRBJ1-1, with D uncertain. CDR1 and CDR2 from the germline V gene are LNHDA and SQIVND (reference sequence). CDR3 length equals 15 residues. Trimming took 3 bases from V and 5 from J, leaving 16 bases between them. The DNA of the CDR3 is TGTGCCAGTAGTATTTATTCGAAGGGAGGAACTGAAGCTTTCTTT. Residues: CASSIYSKGGTEAFF.

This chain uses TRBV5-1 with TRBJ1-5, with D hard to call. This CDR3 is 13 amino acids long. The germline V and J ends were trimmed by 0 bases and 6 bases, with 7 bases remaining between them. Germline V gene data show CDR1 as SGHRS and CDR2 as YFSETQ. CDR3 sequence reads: CASSLARGQPQHF. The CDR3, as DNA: TGCGCCAGCAGCTTGGCTCGGGGTCAGCCCCAGCATTTT.

This CDR3 is CASSVTGQGSEAFF. The CDR3 coding sequence is TGTGCCAGCAGCGTGACCGGACAGGGGTCTGAAGCTTTCTTT. The chain combines TRBV6-5 with TRBJ1-1, with 9 bases identical to TRBD1. This CDR3 comprises 14 residues. Germline CDR1 MNHEY, CDR2 SVGAGI. Trimming at V came to 6 bases and at J to 6 bases, leaving 8 bases not matched to a gene.

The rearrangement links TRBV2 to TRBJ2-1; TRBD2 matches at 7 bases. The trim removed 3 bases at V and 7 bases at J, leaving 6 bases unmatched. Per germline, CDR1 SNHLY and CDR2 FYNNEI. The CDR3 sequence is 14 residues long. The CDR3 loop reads CASSEWRGGNEQFF. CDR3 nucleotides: TGTGCCAGCAGTGAGTGGAGGGGAGGGAATGAGCAGTTCTTC.

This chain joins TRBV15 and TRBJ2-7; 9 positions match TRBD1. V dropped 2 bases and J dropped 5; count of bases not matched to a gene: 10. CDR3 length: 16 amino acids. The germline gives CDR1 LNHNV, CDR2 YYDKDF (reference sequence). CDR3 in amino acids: CATSRNPGQGTHEQYF. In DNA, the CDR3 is TGTGCCACCAGCAGAAACCCGGGACAGGGAACCCACGAGCAGTACTTC. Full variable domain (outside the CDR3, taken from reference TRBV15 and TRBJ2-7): DAMVIQNPRYQVTQFGKPVTLSCSQTLNHNVMYWYQQKSSQAPKLLFHYYDKDFNNEADTPDNFQSRRPNTSFCFLDIRSPGLGDTAMYLCATSRNPGQGTHEQYFGPGTRLTVT.

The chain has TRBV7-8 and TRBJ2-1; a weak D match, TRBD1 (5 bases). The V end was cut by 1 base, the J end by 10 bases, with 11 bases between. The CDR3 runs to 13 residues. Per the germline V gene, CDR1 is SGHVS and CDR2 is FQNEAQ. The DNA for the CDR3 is TGTGCCAGCAGCTTAGTGGGCACAGGAGAGCAGTTCTTC. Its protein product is CASSLVGTGEQFF.

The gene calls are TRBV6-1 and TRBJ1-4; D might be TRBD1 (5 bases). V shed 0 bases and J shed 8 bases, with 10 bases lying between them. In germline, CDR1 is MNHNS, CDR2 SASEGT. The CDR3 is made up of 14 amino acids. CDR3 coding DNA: TGTGCCAGCAGTGAAGCCAGGGCGGGAGAAAAACTGTTTTTT. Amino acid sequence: CASSEARAGEKLFF.

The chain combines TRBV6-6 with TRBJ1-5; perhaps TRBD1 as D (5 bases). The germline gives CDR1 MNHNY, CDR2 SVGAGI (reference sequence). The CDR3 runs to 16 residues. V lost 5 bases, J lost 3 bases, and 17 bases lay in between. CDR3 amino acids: CASSRAGGAANQPQHF. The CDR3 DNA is TGTGCCAGCAGTCGAGCAGGAGGGGCCGCCAATCAGCCCCAGCATTTT.

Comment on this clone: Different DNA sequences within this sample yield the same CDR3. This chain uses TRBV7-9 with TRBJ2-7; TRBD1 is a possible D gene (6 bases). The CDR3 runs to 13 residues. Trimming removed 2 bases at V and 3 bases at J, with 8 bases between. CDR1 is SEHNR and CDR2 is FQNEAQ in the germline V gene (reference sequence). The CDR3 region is CASSLLQGYEQYF. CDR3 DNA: TGTGCCAGCAGCTTACTACAGGGCTACGAGCAGTACTTC.

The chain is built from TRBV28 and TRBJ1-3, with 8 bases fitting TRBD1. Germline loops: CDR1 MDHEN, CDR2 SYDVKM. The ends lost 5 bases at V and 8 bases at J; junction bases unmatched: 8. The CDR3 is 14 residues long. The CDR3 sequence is CASSRMTGADTIYF. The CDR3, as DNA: TGTGCCAGCAGTCGTATGACAGGGGCGGACACCATATATTTT.

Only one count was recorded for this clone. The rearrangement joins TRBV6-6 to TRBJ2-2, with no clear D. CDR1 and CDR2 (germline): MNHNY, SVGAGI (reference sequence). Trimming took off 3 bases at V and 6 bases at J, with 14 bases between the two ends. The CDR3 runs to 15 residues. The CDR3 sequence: CASSYGPVPAGELFF. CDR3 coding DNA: TGTGCCAGCAGTTATGGCCCCGTACCTGCCGGGGAGCTGTTTTTT.

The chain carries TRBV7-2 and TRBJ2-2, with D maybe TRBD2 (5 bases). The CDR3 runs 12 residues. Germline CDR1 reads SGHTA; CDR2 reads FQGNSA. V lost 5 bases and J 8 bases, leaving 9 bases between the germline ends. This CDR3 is CASSRWEGELFF. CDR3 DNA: TGTGCCAGCAGCCGATGGGAGGGGGAGCTGTTTTTT.

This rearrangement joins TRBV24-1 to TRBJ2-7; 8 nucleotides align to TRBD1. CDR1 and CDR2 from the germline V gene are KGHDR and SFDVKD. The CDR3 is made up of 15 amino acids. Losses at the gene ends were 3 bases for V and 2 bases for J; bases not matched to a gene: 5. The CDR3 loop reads CATSDARDRTYEQYF. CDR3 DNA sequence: TGTGCCACCAGTGATGCCCGGGACAGGACCTACGAGCAGTACTTC.

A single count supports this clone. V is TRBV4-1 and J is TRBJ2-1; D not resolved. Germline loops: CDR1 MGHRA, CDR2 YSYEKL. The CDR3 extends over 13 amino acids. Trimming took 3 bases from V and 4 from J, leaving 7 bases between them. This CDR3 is CASSQAPYNEQFF. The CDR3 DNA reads TGCGCCAGCAGCCAGGCACCTTACAATGAGCAGTTCTTC.

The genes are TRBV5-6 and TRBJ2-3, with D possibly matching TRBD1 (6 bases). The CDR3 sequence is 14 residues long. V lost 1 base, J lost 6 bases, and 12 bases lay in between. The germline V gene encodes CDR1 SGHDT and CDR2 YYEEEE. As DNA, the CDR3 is TGTGCCAGCAGCTTGACAGGGATGAGGGATACGCAGTATTTT. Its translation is CASSLTGMRDTQYF.

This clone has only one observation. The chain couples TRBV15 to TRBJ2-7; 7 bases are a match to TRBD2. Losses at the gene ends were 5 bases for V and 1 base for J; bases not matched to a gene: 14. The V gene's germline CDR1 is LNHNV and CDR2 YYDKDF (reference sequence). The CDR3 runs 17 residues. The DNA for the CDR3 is TGTGCCACCAGCGGACCGGACCAATGGGGAGGGTCCTACGAGCAGTACTTC. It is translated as CATSGPDQWGGSYEQYF.